The 23 T cell receptor beta chains listed next were all sequenced from one sample in a study of shared clonotypes between healthy human individuals. Produced via immunoSEQ multiplex PCR; TCRdb's table is partial and in-frame only. The table shows hundreds of thousands of clones, with around 78% occurring only once. The sample taken for sequencing was PBMCs. All receptors come from a woman aged 40 to 50 in good health. Some clones in this sample may be carry-over from other donors' samples.

V is TRBV7-2 and J is TRBJ1-5, with 7 bases lining up with TRBD1. This CDR3 contains 14 residues. Germline-derived CDR1 and CDR2 are SGHTA and FQGNSA. V was pared by 5 bases and J by 7 bases, with 8 bases of the junction left unmatched. CDR3 region: CASSLKTGLQPQHF. CDR3 coding DNA: TGTGCCAGCAGCCTAAAGACAGGGTTGCAGCCCCAGCATTTT. Supplemented by reference TRBV7-2 and TRBJ1-5, the full variable domain reads GAGVSQSPSNKVTEKGKDVELRCDPISGHTALYWYRQSLGQGLEFLIYFQGNSAPDKSGLPSDRFSAERTGGSVSTLTIQRTQQEDSAVYLCASSLKTGLQPQHFGDGTRLSIL.

Comment on this clone: This likely stems from a read error, as it lies one base from a far larger clone. The J gene is TRBJ1-5, the V gene TRBV2, with D hard to call. Trimming removed 8 bases from V and 0 bases from J, with 11 bases in between. CDR3 length equals 14 residues. Germline V lookup: CDR1 SNHLY, CDR2 FYNNEI. The CDR3 region is CASGYGYSNQPQHF. The CDR3 region has the DNA TGTGCCAGCGGCTACGGATATAGCAATCAGCCCCAGCATTTT.

The genes are TRBV19 and TRBJ1-4, with TRBD1 identical over 10 bases. Germline V gene data show CDR1 as LNHDA and CDR2 as SQIVND (reference sequence). With V trimmed by 5 bases and J by 7 bases, 10 bases remained unmatched. The CDR3 is made up of 16 amino acids. The CDR3 coding sequence is TGTGCCAGTAGTTGGGGCCTTAGGGACAGGGGTGAAAAACTGTTTTTT. Amino acids: CASSWGLRDRGEKLFF.

This clone has more than one count but fewer than ten. The identical CDR3 is also encoded by other nucleotide sequences in the sample. The chain has TRBV10-3 and TRBJ1-2; D is unresolved. Germline CDR1 reads ENHRY; CDR2 reads SYGVKD. This CDR3 is built from 12 residues. V lost 3 bases and J 5 bases, leaving 7 bases between the germline ends. The CDR3 reads CAISESGYGYTF. CDR3 nucleotide sequence: TGTGCCATCAGTGAATCGGGGTATGGCTACACCTTC.

On this clone itself: The same CDR3 can be traced to other DNA sequences in this sample. CDR3 coding DNA: TGTGCCACCAGCAGAGCCCGGGACCGAGACTATGGCTACACCTTC. Protein sequence: CATSRARDRDYGYTF. This sequence joins TRBV15 and TRBJ1-2; tentative D call: TRBD1 (5 bases). The length of the CDR3 is 15 residues. Trimming stripped 1 base from V and 3 bases from J, with 12 bases between. The germline V gene encodes CDR1 LNHNV and CDR2 YYDKDF (reference sequence).

The gene calls are TRBV6-1 and TRBJ2-1; D assignment may be TRBD1 or TRBD2 (5 bases each). The germline CDR1 and CDR2 sequences are MNHNS and SASEGT. V lost 6 bases and J lost 7, with 13 bases in between. The CDR3 length is 13 residues. The CDR3 DNA reads TGTGCCAGCAGGGACGAGGGGTGGAATGAGCAGTTCTTC. It is translated as CASRDEGWNEQFF.

This clone has just a few counts. The genes are TRBV30 and TRBJ2-5, with D perhaps matching TRBD2 (7 bases). CDR3 length: 14 amino acids. Looked up from germline, CDR1 is GTSNPN and CDR2 is SVGIG (reference sequence). The ends were cut back, 2 bases at V and 1 base at J, with 11 bases in the middle. The CDR3 DNA follows: TGTGCCTGGAGTAAGGGGGGGGGCCAAGAGACCCAGTACTTC. Protein: CAWSKGGGQETQYF.

Note on this clone: At the DNA level, this CDR3 is encoded by other sequences in the same sample as well. The rearrangement uses TRBV11-2 and TRBJ2-7; D not certain. Germline V gives CDR1 SGHAT, CDR2 FQNNGV. The CDR3 sequence is 14 residues long. V lost 5 bases to trimming and J lost 2 bases, with 13 bases between them. The CDR3 DNA reads as TGTGCCAGCAGCCCCCTGGTAAGCCCCTACGAGCAGTACTTC. It translates to CASSPLVSPYEQYF.

The rearrangement uses TRBV5-4 and TRBJ2-2, with 11 bases identical to TRBD2. V dropped 4 bases and J dropped 1; count of bases not matched to a gene: 3. The V gene's germline CDR1 is SGHNT and CDR2 YYREEE (reference sequence). This CDR3 is built from 16 residues. The chain's CDR3 is CASSVGTSGNTGELFF. The CDR3 DNA follows: TGTGCCAGCAGCGTCGGGACTAGCGGGAACACCGGGGAGCTGTTTTTT.

The chain is built from TRBV29-1 and TRBJ2-3; 10 positions agree with TRBD2. This CDR3 region has 15 residues. Trimming took 5 bases from V and 0 from J; bases not matched to a gene: 5. In germline, CDR1 is SQVTM, CDR2 ANQGSEA. In DNA form, the CDR3 reads TGCAGCGTTCTCTGGACTAGCGGTAGCACAGATACGCAGTATTTT. It codes for CSVLWTSGSTDTQYF.

For the CDR3, the DNA is TGCGCCAGCAGCCGCCGTCTAGCGGGAGATGGCGATGAGCAGTTCTTC. Its protein is CASSRRLAGDGDEQFF. The genes are TRBV4-1 and TRBJ2-1, with TRBD2 matching over 10 bases. The germline gives CDR1 MGHRA, CDR2 YSYEKL. V dropped 4 bases and J dropped 8; count of bases not matched to a gene: 11. The CDR3 extends over 16 amino acids.

As concerns this clone: A far larger clone is one base from this, pointing to a likely read error. This chain joins TRBV5-6 and TRBJ2-5; D remains unclear. The CDR3 is 14 residues long. V was shortened by 4 bases and J by 2 bases, with 12 bases between the two germline ends. Germline V CDR1 and CDR2: SGHDT, YYEEEE. The CDR3 nucleotides read TGTGCCAGCAGCCGAGGACGGGTTCAAGAGACCCAGTACTTC. It yields the protein CASSRGRVQETQYF. Full variable domain (missing parts from reference TRBV5-6 and TRBJ2-5): DAGVTQSPTHLIKTRGQQVTLRCSPKSGHDTVSWYQQALGQGPQFIFQYYEEEERQRGNFPDRFSGHQFPNYSSELNVNALLLGDSALYLCASSRGRVQETQYFGPGTRLLVL.

The chain links TRBV7-2 to TRBJ2-3; 7 nucleotides line up with TRBD1. Trimming removed 1 base from V and 6 bases from J; junction bases left unmatched: 4. Germline values: CDR1 SGHTA, CDR2 FQGNSA. The CDR3 consists of 14 residues. The CDR3 is CASSLEGGRDTQYF. In DNA form, the CDR3 reads TGTGCCAGCAGCTTAGAAGGGGGCAGGGATACGCAGTATTTT.

The chain carries TRBV6-5 and TRBJ2-5; the D is unclear. The CDR3 covers 12 residues. Trimming left V 6 bases short and J 1 base short, with 6 bases between. Germline values: CDR1 MNHEY, CDR2 SVGAGI. The CDR3 DNA reads as TGTGCCAGCAGAACCACCCAAGAGACCCAGTACTTC. This sequence encodes CASRTTQETQYF.

The chain is built from TRBV29-1 and TRBJ2-3, with D perhaps TRBD1 or TRBD2 (5 bases each). The V end was cut by 2 bases, the J end by 4 bases, with 10 bases between. Germline lookup yields CDR1 SQVTM and CDR2 ANQGSEA. This CDR3 comprises 13 residues. CDR3 protein: CSVEWDGPDTQYF. In nucleotides, the CDR3 is TGCAGCGTTGAATGGGACGGACCAGATACGCAGTATTTT.

V usage is TRBV9 and J usage is TRBJ1-3; D remains ambiguous. The CDR3 is made up of 15 amino acids. CDR1 and CDR2 (germline): SGDLS, YYNGEE. V dropped 0 bases and J dropped 0 bases, with 7 bases sitting between them. The CDR3 DNA follows: TGTGCCAGCAGCGTAGTTGGAGTCTCTGGAAACACCATATATTTT. Translation gives CASSVVGVSGNTIYF.

The rearrangement uses TRBV7-9 and TRBJ2-7; perhaps TRBD2 as D (5 bases). This CDR3 has 14 amino acids. CDR1 and CDR2 from the germline V gene are SEHNR and FQNEAQ (reference sequence). Trimming took off 5 bases at V and 2 bases at J, with 13 bases between the two ends. The CDR3: CASSPQRMPYEQYF. The CDR3 DNA reads as TGTGCCAGCAGCCCCCAGCGGATGCCCTACGAGCAGTACTTC.

Remarks on this clone: The junction and the germline gene differ at one end; a read error may be behind it. The V and J genes are TRBV7-9 and TRBJ1-3; TRBD1 is a possible D gene (6 bases). This CDR3 has 15 residues. CDR1 and CDR2 from the germline V gene are SEHNR and FQNEAQ (reference sequence). The CDR3 DNA sequence: TGTGCCAGCAGCTTCTTAGGGGGTTCTGGAAGCACCATATATTTT. The encoded protein is CASSFLGGSGSTIYF.

The V and J genes are TRBV13 and TRBJ1-1; D is unresolved. CDR3 length: 15 amino acids. V was trimmed by 2 bases and J by 0 bases, leaving 10 bases between them. Germline V CDR1 and CDR2: PRHDT, FYEKMQ (reference sequence). In DNA form, the CDR3 reads TGTGCCAGCAGCTTACGGGTAGGGATGAACACTGAAGCTTTCTTT. This codes for CASSLRVGMNTEAFF.

The chain joins TRBV27 to TRBJ2-7; TRBD1 is a possible D gene (6 bases). Trimming cost V 10 bases and J 0 bases, with 13 bases left between them. This CDR3 has 13 amino acids. Germline-derived CDR1 and CDR2 are MNHEY and SMNVEV (reference sequence). The CDR3 DNA is TGTGCCACCGGACAGTTCAGCTCCTACGAGCAGTACTTC. It specifies CATGQFSSYEQYF.

J is TRBJ2-5 and V is TRBV2; TRBD2 matches at 9 bases. This CDR3 is 15 amino acids long. Germline V gene sequence: CDR1 SNHLY, CDR2 FYNNEI. J gave up 1 base and V 4 bases, and 4 bases lay outside the gene matches. This CDR3 is CASSVAGGLQETQYF. CDR3 bases: TGTGCCAGCAGTGTGGCGGGAGGGCTCCAAGAGACCCAGTACTTC. The variable domain in full, with the rest retrieved from reference TRBV2 and TRBJ2-5, is EPEVTQTPSHQVTQMGQEVILRCVPISNHLYFYWYRQILGQKVEFLVSFYNNEISEKSEIFDDQFSVERPDGSNFTLKIRSTKLEDSAMYFCASSVAGGLQETQYFGPGTRLLVL.

For this clone: A read error is possible here, since a much larger clone lies one base away. In DNA form, the CDR3 reads TGTGCCAGCAGTGAACTAGCGGGAGGGCCAGATACGCAGTATTTT. Encoded protein: CASSELAGGPDTQYF. The chain has TRBV6-4 and TRBJ2-3, with 13 bases identical to TRBD2. The CDR3 has 15 residues. The J segment lost 4 bases and the V segment lost 3 bases, leaving 1 base of the junction unmatched. Per the germline V gene, CDR1 is MRHNA and CDR2 is SNTAGT.

In the case of this clone: The sample has other DNA sequences that encode this CDR3 too. This chain links TRBV19 with TRBJ1-2; D is ambiguous. V dropped 3 bases and J dropped 8 bases, with 10 bases sitting between them. CDR1 LNHDA and CDR2 SQIVND come from the germline V gene (reference sequence). CDR3 length equals 12 residues. The CDR3 protein is CASSIAGSGYTF. The DNA of the CDR3 is TGTGCCAGTAGTATTGCTGGGAGCGGCTACACCTTC.